This TCR beta chain is drawn from a study of metastatic and nonmetastatic thyroid tumors. This CDR3 has 16 amino acids. V shed 1 base and J 5 bases; nucleotides not matched to a gene: 8. CDR1 SGHNT and CDR2 YENEEA come from the germline V gene. TCRdb redid the clone calls on the PCR reads using MiXCR. The data show 45,000 to 50,000 clones, with approximately 20% seen just once and 3% to 4% held by the top ten. This clone occurred many times. No patient had received any treatment before thyroid surgery. The chain has TRBV11-3 and TRBJ2-5, with 9 bases fitting TRBD2. The sequence came from a male donor with papillary thyroid cancer or a benign thyroid nodule (not recorded which). Some clones in this sample may be carry-over from other donors' samples. Source material: blood. For the CDR3, the DNA is TGTGCCAGCAGCTTAGGGGTAGCGGGGGTGAGGGAGACCCAGTACTTC. This sequence encodes CASSLGVAGVRETQYF.